The subject of this entry is one T cell receptor (beta chain). The antigen remains unidentified. The data were obtained in a study of blood T cells in healthy people across ages. The study, taken as a whole, reports: From one million sequenced T cells, diversity estimates were lower bounds.

They isolated at least 6 million PBMCs from each sample. A second PCR, run for about 6 to 11 cycles, used a sample-barcoded 5' primer plus a J-beta primer mix. Each CDR3 protein is one row after TCRdb ran MiXCR on the 5' RACE reads. The sample yields about 640,000 distinct CDR3 sequences, 45% to 65% seen once. The CDR3 is 12 residues long. Trimming stripped 7 bases from V and 0 bases from J, with 7 bases between. Germline V gene lookup returns CDR1 DFQATT and CDR2 SNEGSKA (reference sequence). This chain connects TRBV20-1 to TRBJ2-1, with D possibly called TRBD1 or TRBD2 (5 bases each). This TCR was recovered from a man aged 55 to 70 in good health. Sequenced: blood. Here the CDR3 DNA reads TGCAGTGGGGGGAGCTCCTACAATGAGCAGTTCTTC. It codes for CSGGSSYNEQFF.